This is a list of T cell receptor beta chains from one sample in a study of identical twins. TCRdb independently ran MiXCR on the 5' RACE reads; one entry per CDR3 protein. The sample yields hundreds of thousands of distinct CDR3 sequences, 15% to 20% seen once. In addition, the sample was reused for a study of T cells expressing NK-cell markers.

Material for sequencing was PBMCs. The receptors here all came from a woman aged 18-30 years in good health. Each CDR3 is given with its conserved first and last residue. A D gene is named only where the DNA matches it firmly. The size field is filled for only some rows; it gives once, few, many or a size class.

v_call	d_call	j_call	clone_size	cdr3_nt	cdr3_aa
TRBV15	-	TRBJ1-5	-	TGTGCCACCAGCAGACAGGGTCAGCCCCAGCATTTT	CATSRQGQPQHF
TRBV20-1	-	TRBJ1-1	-	TGCAGTGCCCTCAGACAGAACACTGAAGCTTTCTTT	CSALRQNTEAFF
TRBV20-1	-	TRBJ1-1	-	TGCAGTGCTAGAGATCCCTCGGGGGGGGCTGAAGCTTTCTTT	CSARDPSGGAEAFF
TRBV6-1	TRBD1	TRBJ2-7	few	TGTGCCAGCATCGACTTAGGGACAGTCTACGAGCAGTACTTC	CASIDLGTVYEQYF
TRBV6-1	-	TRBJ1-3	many	TGTGCCAGTAGAAACCTGTACAGAGGAAACACCATATATTTT	CASRNLYRGNTIYF
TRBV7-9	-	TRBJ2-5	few	TGTGCCAGCAGCTTAGAGAGCCTAGCCCAGTACTTC	CASSLESLAQYF
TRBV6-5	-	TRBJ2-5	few	TGTGCCAGCAGTTACGGGGGGTCTAGCAGGGAGACCCAGTACTTC	CASSYGGSSRETQYF
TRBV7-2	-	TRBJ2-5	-	TGTGCCAGCAGCTTAGTAGGCGGGGGCTGGGAGACCCAGTACTTC	CASSLVGGGWETQYF
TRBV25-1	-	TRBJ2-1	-	TGTGACAGCAGTGAAGGGGACGGCGGCGTTTCTAATGAGAAGTTCTTC	CDSSEGDGGVSNEKFF
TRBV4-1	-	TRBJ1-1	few	TGCGCTAGCAGCCAAGATTGGAAATCGTTCTACGACACTGAAGCTTTCTTT	CASSQDWKSFYDTEAFF
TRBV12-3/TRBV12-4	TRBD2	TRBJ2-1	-	TGTGCCAGCAGTTTTCCTGGGCGGGAGGGCCGTGAGCAGTTCTTC	CASSFPGREGREQFF
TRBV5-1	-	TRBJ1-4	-	TGCGCCAGCAGCCGTCAAGAGGGCCCTAATGAAAAACTGTTTTTT	CASSRQEGPNEKLFF